The rows below give T cell receptor beta chains drawn from one sample of a study of T cell responses to AZD1222 COVID-19 vaccine. Assay used: immunoSEQ multiplex PCR; TCRdb lists only in-frame clones, some missing. The sample has over 100,000 clones, 65% to 90% seen once; the top ten hold around 7.9%. Sequencing used peripheral blood, obtained 28 days after the second dose of the MenACWY control vaccine. The receptors derive from an adult who received the MenACWY meningococcal vaccine as a control. Both conserved end residues are part of each CDR3. Each record gives: J gene, D gene, V gene, clone size, CDR3 protein, CDR3 DNA. The D gene is left open where the match is weak. A clone size is listed for some rows: how often the clone was seen (once, few, many), or a class if it is expanded.

>TRBJ2-5|.|TRBV5-1|.
CASSLPQSGETQYF
TGCGCCAGCAGCTTGCCACAGTCGGGGGAGACCCAGTACTTC
>TRBJ1-4|.|TRBV2|few
CASRRVVGRANEKLFF
TGTGCCAGCAGACGGGTTGTGGGTCGGGCTAATGAAAAACTGTTTTTT
>TRBJ2-5|TRBD2|TRBV7-8|.
CASSSGTSGGGETQYF
TGTGCCAGCAGCTCCGGGACTAGCGGGGGTGGGGAGACCCAGTACTTC
>TRBJ1-4|TRBD1|TRBV11-3|.
CASSFTGGIPTNEKLFF
TGTGCCAGCAGCTTTACAGGGGGCATTCCAACTAATGAAAAACTGTTTTTT
>TRBJ1-1|.|TRBV29-1|.
CSGVDTGVMNTEAFF
TGCAGCGGAGTGGACACCGGGGTAATGAACACTGAAGCTTTCTTT
>TRBJ2-7|.|TRBV7-2|once
CASSLGGAGTLSYEQYF
TGTGCCAGCAGCTTAGGGGGGGCAGGAACCCTTTCCTACGAGCAGTACTTC
>TRBJ2-7|.|TRBV9|.
CASSGPGVDSYEQYF
TGTGCCAGCAGCGGGCCCGGGGTGGACTCCTACGAGCAGTACTTC
>TRBJ2-3|.|TRBV29-1|few
CSVVPESTDTQYF
TGCAGCGTTGTACCAGAAAGCACAGATACGCAGTATTTT
>TRBJ1-1|TRBD1|TRBV27|.
CASSPRQGQGTEAFF
TGTGCCAGCAGTCCAAGACAGGGACAAGGGACTGAAGCTTTCTTT
>TRBJ1-2|.|TRBV2|.
CASSAGAPVLGYTF
TGTGCCAGCAGCGCAGGCGCCCCGGTCTTGGGCTACACCTTC
>TRBJ1-1|.|TRBV27|.
CASSRERRGNTEAFF
TGTGCCAGCAGTAGAGAGCGGAGGGGGAACACTGAAGCTTTCTTT
>TRBJ2-1|.|TRBV4-2|once
CASSQDWINEQFF
TGTGCCAGCAGCCAGGATTGGATCAATGAGCAGTTCTTC
>TRBJ2-6|TRBD1|TRBV23-1|.
CASSQSNDRVSSGANVLTF
TGCGCCAGCAGTCAATCAAACGACAGGGTTAGCTCTGGGGCCAACGTCCTGACTTTC
>TRBJ2-3|.|TRBV11-2|.
CASTAMDTQYF
TGTGCCAGCACCGCGATGGATACGCAGTATTTT
>TRBJ2-5|.|TRBV19|.
CASSPRPSQTQYF
TGTGCCAGTAGTCCTCGCCCATCCCAGACCCAGTACTTC
>TRBJ2-2|.|TRBV6-5|.
CAYGLRGTGELFF
TGTGCCTACGGGCTGAGAGGGACCGGGGAGCTGTTTTTT
>TRBJ2-2|TRBD2|TRBV7-2|.
CASLAGGNTGELFF
TGTGCTAGTCTAGCGGGAGGGAACACCGGGGAGCTGTTTTTT
>TRBJ2-4|TRBD1|TRBV6-6|.
CASSPGQGVSKNIQYF
TGTGCCAGCAGCCCGGGACAGGGGGTTTCCAAAAACATTCAGTACTTC
>TRBJ1-2|.|TRBV6-4|.
CASSDPPHYGYTF
TGTGCCAGCAGTGACCCGCCCCACTATGGCTACACCTTC
>TRBJ1-1|TRBD1|TRBV5-1|.
CASRQQGSTEAFF
TGCGCCAGCAGGCAACAGGGGAGCACTGAAGCTTTCTTT
>TRBJ2-7|.|TRBV3-1/TRBV3-2|.
CASSQAGDRYEQYF
TGTGCCAGCAGCCAAGCCGGGGACCGCTACGAGCAGTACTTC
>TRBJ1-5|.|TRBV19|once
CATSRGAGNQPQHF
TGTGCCACCTCGAGGGGGGCAGGCAATCAGCCCCAGCATTTT
>TRBJ1-6|.|TRBV11-2|.
CASSSGQTNSPLHF
TGTGCCAGCAGCTCAGGACAGACTAATTCACCCCTCCACTTT
>TRBJ1-4|.|TRBV5-1|.
CASSLGPANEKLFF
TGCGCCAGCAGCTTAGGCCCAGCTAATGAAAAACTGTTTTTT
>TRBJ2-1|.|TRBV19|.
CASSIGRNNEQFF
TGTGCCAGTAGTATAGGCCGGAACAATGAGCAGTTCTTC
>TRBJ1-5|TRBD1|TRBV3-1/TRBV3-2|.
CASSHSIQGRGNQPQHF
TGTGCCAGCAGCCACTCAATACAGGGGAGGGGCAATCAGCCCCAGCATTTT
>TRBJ2-6|TRBD2|TRBV7-8|.
CASSSGLAFQAGANVLTF
TGTGCCAGCAGCTCCGGACTAGCTTTTCAAGCTGGGGCCAACGTCCTGACTTTC
>TRBJ1-1|.|TRBV11-2|.
CASSLDGRIPTEAFF
TGTGCCAGCAGCTTAGATGGACGGATCCCCACTGAAGCTTTCTTT
>TRBJ1-2|TRBD1|TRBV7-2|.
CASSLTGTADYGYTF
TGTGCCAGCAGCTTAACAGGGACAGCGGACTATGGCTACACCTTC
>TRBJ1-3|.|TRBV6-1|.
CASSESGWGKSNGNTIYF
TGTGCCAGCAGTGAATCAGGTTGGGGCAAATCCAATGGAAACACCATATATTTT
>TRBJ2-7|TRBD2|TRBV19|.
CATSGYYEQYF
TGTGCCACTAGCGGCTACTACGAGCAGTACTTC
>TRBJ1-5|.|TRBV7-9|.
CASSFQGREPQHF
TGTGCCAGCAGCTTTCAGGGGAGGGAGCCCCAGCATTTT
>TRBJ1-1|.|TRBV19|.
CASSLPLNTEAFF
TGTGCCAGTAGTCTACCTTTGAACACTGAAGCTTTCTTT
>TRBJ1-5|TRBD1|TRBV7-2|.
CASSSGQGINQPQHF
TGTGCCAGCAGCTCCGGACAGGGGATCAATCAGCCCCAGCATTTT
>TRBJ1-4|.|TRBV19|.
CASAPGEALFLNEKLFF
TGTGCCAGTGCCCCAGGTGAAGCGCTCTTTCTTAATGAAAAACTGTTTTTT
>TRBJ2-1|.|TRBV5-6|few
CASSLSALPGREQFF
TGTGCCAGCAGCCTATCTGCACTCCCGGGAAGGGAGCAGTTCTTC
>TRBJ1-4|.|TRBV5-1|once
CASSFLGSTTNEKLFF
TGCGCCAGCAGCTTCCTGGGCTCAACAACTAATGAAAAACTGTTTTTT
>TRBJ2-7|.|TRBV19|.
CASGTWGGRSYEQYF
TGTGCCAGCGGAACCTGGGGCGGACGATCCTACGAGCAGTACTTC
>TRBJ1-1|.|TRBV18|.
CASSPGLWGTEAFF
TGTGCCAGCTCACCGGGGCTATGGGGCACTGAAGCTTTCTTT
>TRBJ1-1|.|TRBV7-8|.
CASSQETRKGTEAFF
TGTGCCAGCAGCCAGGAAACCCGAAAAGGGACTGAAGCTTTCTTT
>TRBJ1-1|.|TRBV19|.
CASSPREYGTEAFF
TGTGCCAGTAGTCCCCGGGAATACGGCACTGAAGCTTTCTTT
>TRBJ1-1|TRBD1|TRBV5-1|.
CASFRDRNTEAFF
TGCGCCAGCTTCCGGGACAGGAACACTGAAGCTTTCTTT
>TRBJ2-5|.|TRBV28|.
CASSWGTRQETQYF
TGTGCCAGCAGTTGGGGGACTCGGCAAGAGACCCAGTACTTC
>TRBJ2-1|.|TRBV11-3|.
CASSPTRTANNEQFF
TGTGCCAGCAGCCCCACTCGGACAGCCAACAATGAGCAGTTCTTC
>TRBJ1-5|.|TRBV2|.
CASCLRGINQPQHF
TGTGCCAGCTGCCTCAGGGGAATCAATCAGCCCCAGCATTTT
>TRBJ2-5|TRBD2|TRBV18|.
CASSPPSGSQETQYF
TGTGCCAGCTCACCGCCTAGCGGGAGCCAAGAGACCCAGTACTTC